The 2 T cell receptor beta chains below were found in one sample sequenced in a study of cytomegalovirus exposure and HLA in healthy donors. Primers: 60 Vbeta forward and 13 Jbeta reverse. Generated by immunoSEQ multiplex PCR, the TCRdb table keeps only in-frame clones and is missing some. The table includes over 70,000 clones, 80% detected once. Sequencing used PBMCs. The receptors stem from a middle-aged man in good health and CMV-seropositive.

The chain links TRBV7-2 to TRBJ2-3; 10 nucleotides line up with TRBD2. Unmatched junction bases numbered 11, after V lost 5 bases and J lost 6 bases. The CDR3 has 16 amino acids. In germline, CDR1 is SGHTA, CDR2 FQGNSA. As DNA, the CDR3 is TGTGCCAGCAGCGGCCGAGCCCTAGCGGGAGCTGATACGCAGTATTTT. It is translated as CASSGRALAGADTQYF.

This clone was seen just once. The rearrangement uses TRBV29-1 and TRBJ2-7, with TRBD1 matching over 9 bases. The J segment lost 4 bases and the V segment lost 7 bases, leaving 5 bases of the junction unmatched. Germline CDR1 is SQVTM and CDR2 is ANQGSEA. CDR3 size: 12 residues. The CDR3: CSGGQGHYEQYF. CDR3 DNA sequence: TGCAGCGGGGGACAGGGCCATTACGAGCAGTACTTC.